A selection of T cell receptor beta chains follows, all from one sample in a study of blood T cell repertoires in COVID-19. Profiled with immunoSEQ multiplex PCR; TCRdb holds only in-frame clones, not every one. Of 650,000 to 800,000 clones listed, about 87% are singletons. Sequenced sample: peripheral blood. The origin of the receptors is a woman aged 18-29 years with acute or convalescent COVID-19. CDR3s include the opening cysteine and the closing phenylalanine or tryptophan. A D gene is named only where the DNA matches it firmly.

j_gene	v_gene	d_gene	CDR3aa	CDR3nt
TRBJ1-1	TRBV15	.	CATSRDRVFAAFF	TGTGCCACCAGCAGAGACCGGGTTTTTGCAGCTTTCTTT
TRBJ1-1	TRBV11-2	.	CASSLSLALNTEAFF	TGTGCCAGCAGCTTAAGTCTGGCTTTGAACACTGAAGCTTTCTTT
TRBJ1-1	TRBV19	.	CASSMRAGNEAFF	TGTGCCAGTAGTATGAGGGCCGGGAATGAAGCTTTCTTT
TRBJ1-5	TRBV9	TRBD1	CASSVRQGGDNQPQHF	TGTGCCAGCAGCGTTAGACAGGGTGGGGACAATCAGCCCCAGCATTTT
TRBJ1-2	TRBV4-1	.	CASSQVSEYGYTF	TGCGCCAGCAGCCAGGTCAGCGAATATGGCTACACCTTC
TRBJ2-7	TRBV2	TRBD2	CASRSGLAGGPKEQYF	TGTGCCAGCAGATCGGGACTAGCGGGGGGGCCTAAGGAGCAGTACTTC
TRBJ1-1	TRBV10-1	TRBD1	CASSESVGGGTEAFF	TGCGCCAGCAGTGAGTCGGTAGGGGGCGGCACTGAAGCTTTCTTT
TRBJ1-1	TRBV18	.	CASSPGQRREAFF	TGTGCCAGCTCACCAGGTCAGCGGAGGGAAGCTTTCTTT
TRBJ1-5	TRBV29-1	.	CSALPRPYSNQPQHF	TGCAGCGCCCTCCCCCGTCCTTATAGCAATCAGCCCCAGCATTTT
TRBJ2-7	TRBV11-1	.	CASSLEGASWPYEQYF	TGTGCCAGCAGCCTAGAGGGAGCCTCGTGGCCCTACGAGCAGTACTTC
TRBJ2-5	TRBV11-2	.	CASSLAFHQETQYF	TGTGCCAGCAGCTTAGCGTTCCACCAAGAGACCCAGTACTTC
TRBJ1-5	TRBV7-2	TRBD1	CASSRQGAGNQPQHF	TGTGCCAGCAGTCGACAGGGGGCGGGAAATCAGCCCCAGCATTTT
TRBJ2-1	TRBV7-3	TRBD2	CASSTTSGVPNEQFF	TGTGCCAGCAGCACGACTAGCGGGGTTCCCAATGAGCAGTTCTTC
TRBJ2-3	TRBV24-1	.	CATSDPRGGPLSTDTQYF	TGTGCCACCAGTGATCCCAGAGGGGGACCCCTAAGCACAGATACGCAGTATTTT
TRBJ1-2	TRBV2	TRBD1	CASNLPLDRGNVNYGYTF	TGTGCCAGCAATCTTCCCCTGGACAGGGGAAACGTAAACTATGGCTACACCTTC